These T cell receptor beta chains were read from a single sample in a study of cytomegalovirus exposure and HLA in healthy donors. The repertoire was sequenced with immunoSEQ multiplex PCR; TCRdb's copy has only in-frame clones and lacks some. The table shows about 140,000 clones, with around 63% occurring only once. Sequencing was carried out using PBMCs. The receptors shown here come from a human donor in good health. Each CDR3 is given with its conserved first and last residue. A D gene is named only where the DNA matches it firmly. A row's size may be missing; if present it is once, few, many or a size class.

TGCAGCGTTGAGGGGGGAGCTAGCCAACAAGAGACCCAGTACTTC | CSVEGGASQQETQYF | NA | few | TRBJ2-5 | TRBV29-1
TGCGCCAGCAGCATACGTAGCGGCGGGACAGATACGCAGTATTTT | CASSIRSGGTDTQYF | NA | few | TRBJ2-3 | TRBV4-3
TGTGCCAGCAGCGTCCACAGGGCGGATCAGCCCCAGCATTTT | CASSVHRADQPQHF | NA | NA | TRBJ1-5 | TRBV6-5
TGTGCCACCAGCAGCCAAACTAGGGCGTACCAAGAGACCCAGTACTTC | CATSSQTRAYQETQYF | NA | NA | TRBJ2-5 | TRBV15
TGTGCCAGCTCCCTGGCAGGTAGCTATGGCTACACCTTC | CASSLAGSYGYTF | NA | NA | TRBJ1-2 | TRBV2
TGTGCCAGCAGCCTGAGGCTAGCTCCCTTGGGGTTCACAGATACGCAGTATTTT | CASSLRLAPLGFTDTQYF | NA | NA | TRBJ2-3 | TRBV5-5
TGTGCCAGCAGCGTAGACGGGGGAATGGAGCAGTTCTTC | CASSVDGGMEQFF | NA | NA | TRBJ2-1 | TRBV9
TGTGCCAGCAGCCCGGGGGGGCCGGTATGGGAGCAGTACTTC | CASSPGGPVWEQYF | TRBD2 | NA | TRBJ2-7 | TRBV9
TGTGCCAGCAGTGACTGGGGACAGGGTCGGGTTTATGGCTACACCTTC | CASSDWGQGRVYGYTF | TRBD1 | NA | TRBJ1-2 | TRBV6-1
TGTGCCATCAGTGAGTCCGGCAGGGGTGCCCACGAGCAGTACTTC | CAISESGRGAHEQYF | NA | once | TRBJ2-7 | TRBV10-3
TGTGCCAGCAGCCGGGACAGGGGTTTTTCCCCCTACGAGCAGTACTTC | CASSRDRGFSPYEQYF | TRBD1 | once | TRBJ2-7 | TRBV28
TGTGCCAGCTCACCAGACAGTAACTATGGCTACACCTTC | CASSPDSNYGYTF | NA | few | TRBJ1-2 | TRBV18
TGTGCCAGCAGTTCACTACGAGCGTTTCAAGAGACCCAGTACTTC | CASSSLRAFQETQYF | NA | NA | TRBJ2-5 | TRBV6-5
TGTGCCAGCAGGCCGAGACTAGCAAGGTACGAGCAGTACTTC | CASRPRLARYEQYF | TRBD2 | NA | TRBJ2-7 | TRBV2
TGTGCCAGTAGTAAGGGACTAGCGGGCGCCCCCAAGACCCAGTACTTC | CASSKGLAGAPKTQYF | TRBD2 | NA | TRBJ2-5 | TRBV19
TGTGCCAGCAGTTTAAATCCCGACAGGAACACTGAAGCTTTCTTT | CASSLNPDRNTEAFF | NA | NA | TRBJ1-1 | TRBV27